The next 10 T cell receptor beta chains were all read from a single sample in a study of blood T cell repertoires in COVID-19. Libraries were prepared by immunoSEQ multiplex PCR; TCRdb keeps only in-frame clonotypes and omits some of them. The sample records 80,000 to 100,000 clones, 74% being singletons. Input material: peripheral blood. Receptors originate from a man in his 70s with COVID-19, enrolled during active disease.

J is TRBJ1-3 and V is TRBV28, with 7 bases fitting TRBD1. Losses at the gene ends were 6 bases for V and 4 bases for J; bases not matched to a gene: 6. The CDR3 spans 14 residues. Germline loops: CDR1 MDHEN, CDR2 SYDVKM. This CDR3 is CASSPGQKGNTIYF. The CDR3 DNA reads TGTGCCAGCAGCCCGGGACAGAAGGGAAACACCATATATTTT.

The chain couples TRBV7-9 to TRBJ2-7; D may be TRBD1 (5 bases). The germline V gene has CDR1 SEHNR and CDR2 FQNEAQ (reference sequence). CDR3 size: 13 residues. Trimming took off 3 bases at V and 3 bases at J, with 9 bases between the two ends. CDR3 sequence reads: CASSFPGFYEQYF. The CDR3 bases are TGTGCCAGCAGCTTTCCAGGGTTCTACGAGCAGTACTTC.

This clone was detected many times. V is TRBV15 and J is TRBJ1-5; 10 bases line up with TRBD1. Germline V gene sequence: CDR1 LNHNV, CDR2 YYDKDF (reference sequence). The V and J ends lost 0 bases and 6 bases, in that order; junction bases with no gene match: 5. This CDR3 region has 16 residues. The CDR3 coding sequence is TGTGCCACCAGCAGAGATCTGACAGGGGGCGGTCAGCCCCAGCATTTT. Amino acids: CATSRDLTGGGQPQHF.

The genes are TRBV30 and TRBJ1-6; 7 bases match TRBD1. J gave up 5 bases and V 5 bases, and 12 bases lay outside the gene matches. Germline V lookup: CDR1 GTSNPN, CDR2 SVGIG (reference sequence). The CDR3 totals 16 residues. CDR3 DNA sequence: TGTGCCTGGTTAAGACAGGGTTACTATCATAATTCACCCCTCCACTTT. It encodes CAWLRQGYYHNSPLHF.

The table lists this clone with a count of one. This chain uses TRBV5-1 with TRBJ1-4; TRBD1 matches 7 bases. CDR1 and CDR2 from the germline V gene are SGHRS and YFSETQ. V was pared by 4 bases and J by 4 bases, with 7 bases of the junction left unmatched. The CDR3 has 15 residues. CDR3 sequence: CASSALGTDNEKLFF. CDR3 coding DNA: TGCGCCAGCAGCGCCCTTGGGACAGATAATGAAAAACTGTTTTTT.

This chain links TRBV11-3 with TRBJ2-5; a possible D gene is TRBD2 (5 bases). V was clipped by 1 base and J by 4 bases, with 10 bases between them. Per the germline V gene, CDR1 is SGHNT and CDR2 is YENEEA. The CDR3 totals 14 residues. CDR3 amino acids: CASSLGASSETQYF. The CDR3 DNA is TGTGCCAGCAGCTTAGGGGCTAGCTCAGAGACCCAGTACTTC. Complete variable domain (other parts from reference TRBV11-3 and TRBJ2-5): EAGVVQSPRYKIIEKKQPVAFWCNPISGHNTLYWYLQNLGQGPELLIRYENEEAVDDSQLPKDRFSAERLKGVDSTLKIQPAELGDSAVYLCASSLGASSETQYFGPGTRLLVL.

The J gene is TRBJ2-3, the V gene TRBV5-4; 9 bases agree with TRBD2. CDR1 and CDR2 from the germline V gene are SGHNT and YYREEE (reference sequence). This CDR3 is built from 15 residues. Trimming cost V 2 bases and J 3 bases; bases outside gene matches: 4. The CDR3 loop reads CASSFLTSGTDTQYF. The CDR3 nucleotides read TGTGCCAGCAGCTTCTTAACTAGCGGGACAGATACGCAGTATTTT.

The chain is built from TRBV4-3 and TRBJ2-5; TRBD1 matches at 8 bases. The CDR3 has 15 residues. Trimming at V came to 2 bases and at J to 2 bases, leaving 4 bases not matched to a gene. The germline CDR1 and CDR2 sequences are LGHNA and YSLEER. This CDR3 is CASSQSGTGQETQYF. The DNA of the CDR3 is TGCGCCAGCAGCCAATCCGGGACAGGACAAGAGACCCAGTACTTC.

The chain is built from TRBV14 and TRBJ2-1, with TRBD1 matching over 9 bases. The germline V gene has CDR1 SGHDN and CDR2 FVKESK. The V gene end was trimmed by 6 bases and the J gene end by 3 bases; junction bases not matched to a gene: 6. CDR3 size: 15 residues. CDR3 loop: CASSHRGRNYNEQFF. CDR3 DNA sequence: TGTGCCAGCAGTCACAGGGGGCGAAACTACAATGAGCAGTTCTTC.

In nucleotides, the CDR3 is TGTGCCAGCAGCTTCTTCCGGGGAGCCTACGAGCAGTACTTC. Its translation: CASSFFRGAYEQYF. The J gene is TRBJ2-7, the V gene TRBV7-2, with D possibly being TRBD2 (5 bases). V was cut by 3 bases and J by 2 bases, with 11 bases left in between. Germline lookup yields CDR1 SGHTA and CDR2 FQGNSA. There are 14 residues in the CDR3.